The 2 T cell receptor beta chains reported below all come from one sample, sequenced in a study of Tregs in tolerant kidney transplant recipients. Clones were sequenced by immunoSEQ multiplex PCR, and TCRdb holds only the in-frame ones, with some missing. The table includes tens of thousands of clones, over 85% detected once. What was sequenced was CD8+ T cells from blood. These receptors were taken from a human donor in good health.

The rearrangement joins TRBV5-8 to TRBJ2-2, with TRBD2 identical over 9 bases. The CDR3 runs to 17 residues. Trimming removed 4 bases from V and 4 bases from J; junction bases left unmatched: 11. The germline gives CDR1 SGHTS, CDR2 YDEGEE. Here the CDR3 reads CASSGPGLAFPTGELFF. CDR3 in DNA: TGTGCCAGCAGCGGTCCGGGACTAGCTTTTCCCACCGGGGAGCTGTTTTTT.

This CDR3 is CASSPIYGQGDEKLFF. CDR3 DNA: TGTGCCAGCAGTCCTATTTATGGACAGGGGGATGAAAAACTGTTTTTT. This chain uses TRBV27 with TRBJ1-4; 10 bases agree with TRBD1. In germline, CDR1 is MNHEY, CDR2 SMNVEV (reference sequence). With V trimmed by 5 bases and J by 6 bases, 9 bases remained unmatched. The CDR3 is made up of 16 amino acids.